These T cell receptor beta chains were read from a single sample in a study of T cells after yellow fever vaccination. TCRdb passed the 5' RACE reads through MiXCR, listing each CDR3 protein once. The repertoire includes roughly 260,000 distinct CDR3 sequences, over 10% of them detected once, and roughly 0.5% sits in the top ten. The sequences come from CD4+ T cells sorted from PBMCs, collected 45 days after the yellow fever booster vaccination. These TCRs come from a man under 40 who received the YFV17D yellow fever vaccine. CDR3s include the opening cysteine and the closing phenylalanine or tryptophan. The D gene is left open where the match is weak. Size tells how often a clone was seen (once, few, many) or the class of an expanded clone, and some rows leave it out.

clone size: NA
D gene: TRBD2
V gene: TRBV29-1
J gene: TRBJ2-1
CDR3 protein: CSGGLADNEQFF
CDR3 DNA: TGCAGCGGGGGACTAGCGGACAATGAGCAGTTCTTC

clone size: NA
D gene: TRBD1
V gene: TRBV18
J gene: TRBJ2-7
CDR3 protein: CASSGGTGDYEQYF
CDR3 DNA: TGTGCCAGCTCAGGAGGGACAGGGGACTACGAGCAGTACTTC

clone size: NA
D gene: NA
V gene: TRBV20-1
J gene: TRBJ2-3
CDR3 protein: CSAYNDRNTDTQYF
CDR3 DNA: TGCAGTGCTTATAATGACAGAAACACAGATACGCAGTATTTT

clone size: NA
D gene: NA
V gene: TRBV6-1
J gene: TRBJ2-3
CDR3 protein: CASINPGPQYF
CDR3 DNA: TGTGCCAGCATAAACCCTGGCCCGCAGTATTTT

clone size: many
D gene: TRBD1
V gene: TRBV20-1
J gene: TRBJ2-5
CDR3 protein: CSASHRGVAETQYF
CDR3 DNA: TGCAGTGCTAGCCACAGGGGCGTCGCGGAGACCCAGTACTTC

clone size: few
D gene: TRBD1
V gene: TRBV27
J gene: TRBJ2-2
CDR3 protein: CASSPWGQGAGELFF
CDR3 DNA: TGTGCCAGCAGTCCCTGGGGACAGGGGGCAGGGGAGCTGTTTTTT

clone size: few
D gene: NA
V gene: TRBV20-1
J gene: TRBJ2-1
CDR3 protein: CSAVKGGNYNEQFF
CDR3 DNA: TGCAGTGCTGTAAAGGGAGGTAACTACAATGAGCAGTTCTTC

clone size: few
D gene: TRBD2
V gene: TRBV20-1
J gene: TRBJ2-1
CDR3 protein: CSVQKNSGTSGIGEQFF
CDR3 DNA: TGCAGTGTCCAAAAGAATTCCGGGACTAGCGGGATTGGTGAGCAGTTCTTC

clone size: few
D gene: NA
V gene: TRBV10-3
J gene: TRBJ2-7
CDR3 protein: CAINMGTAPGEEQYF
CDR3 DNA: TGTGCCATCAATATGGGGACTGCCCCCGGGGAAGAGCAGTACTTC

clone size: few
D gene: NA
V gene: TRBV25-1
J gene: TRBJ1-2
CDR3 protein: CASRRGDYGYTF
CDR3 DNA: TGTGCCAGCAGGCGAGGGGACTATGGCTACACCTTC

clone size: many
D gene: NA
V gene: TRBV20-1
J gene: TRBJ2-1
CDR3 protein: CSARGTRVLAYNEQFF
CDR3 DNA: TGCAGTGCTCGGGGCACCCGGGTTTTGGCCTACAATGAGCAGTTCTTC

clone size: few
D gene: NA
V gene: TRBV5-1
J gene: TRBJ2-5
CDR3 protein: CASSSGQPGETQYF
CDR3 DNA: TGCGCCAGCAGCTCCGGGCAACCGGGGGAGACCCAGTACTTC

clone size: few
D gene: TRBD1
V gene: TRBV24-1
J gene: TRBJ2-3
CDR3 protein: CATSGGPGQSTDTQYF
CDR3 DNA: TGTGCCACCAGTGGTGGGCCGGGACAGAGCACAGATACGCAGTATTTT

clone size: NA
D gene: NA
V gene: TRBV5-1
J gene: TRBJ2-1
CDR3 protein: CASSLDSYGRTQQFF
CDR3 DNA: TGCGCCAGCAGCTTGGATTCGTACGGTAGGACTCAGCAGTTCTTC

clone size: few
D gene: NA
V gene: TRBV7-2
J gene: TRBJ1-3
CDR3 protein: CASSPRESSGNTIYF
CDR3 DNA: TGTGCCAGCAGCCCCCGGGAGAGCTCTGGAAACACCATATATTTT

clone size: few
D gene: NA
V gene: TRBV20-1
J gene: TRBJ1-5
CDR3 protein: CSARVARNQPQHF
CDR3 DNA: TGCAGTGCTAGAGTGGCTCGTAATCAGCCCCAGCATTTT

clone size: NA
D gene: NA
V gene: TRBV20-1
J gene: TRBJ1-4
CDR3 protein: CSARTLADEKLFF
CDR3 DNA: TGCAGTGCTAGAACTCTGGCGGATGAAAAACTGTTTTTT

clone size: NA
D gene: NA
V gene: TRBV15
J gene: TRBJ2-6
CDR3 protein: CATSREPLSDRPSSGANVLTF
CDR3 DNA: TGTGCCACCAGCAGAGAACCCCTGTCCGACAGGCCGAGCTCTGGGGCCAACGTCCTGACTTTC

clone size: NA
D gene: NA
V gene: TRBV25-1
J gene: TRBJ2-1
CDR3 protein: CASSERNGNEQFF
CDR3 DNA: TGTGCCAGCAGTGAAAGAAATGGGAATGAGCAGTTCTTC